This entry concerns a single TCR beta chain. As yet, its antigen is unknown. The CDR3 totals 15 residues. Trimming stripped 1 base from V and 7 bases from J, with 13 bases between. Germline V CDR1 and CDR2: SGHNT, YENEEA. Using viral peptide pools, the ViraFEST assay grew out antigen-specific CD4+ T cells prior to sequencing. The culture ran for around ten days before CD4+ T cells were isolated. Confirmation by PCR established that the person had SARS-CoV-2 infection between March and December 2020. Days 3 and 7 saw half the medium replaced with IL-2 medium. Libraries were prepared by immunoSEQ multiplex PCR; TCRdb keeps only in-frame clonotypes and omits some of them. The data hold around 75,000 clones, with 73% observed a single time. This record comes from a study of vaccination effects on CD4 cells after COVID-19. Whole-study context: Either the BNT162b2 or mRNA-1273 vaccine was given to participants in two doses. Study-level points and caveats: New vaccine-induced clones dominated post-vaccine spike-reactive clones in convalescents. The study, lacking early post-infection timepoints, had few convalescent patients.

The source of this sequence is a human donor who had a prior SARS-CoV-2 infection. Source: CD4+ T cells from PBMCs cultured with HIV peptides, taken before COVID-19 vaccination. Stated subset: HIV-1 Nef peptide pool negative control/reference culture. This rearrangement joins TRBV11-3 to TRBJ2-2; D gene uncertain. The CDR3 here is CASSLGLLPGGELFF. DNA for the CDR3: TGTGCCAGCAGCTTAGGCTTGCTTCCGGGCGGGGAGCTGTTTTTT.